These 24 T cell receptor beta chains originate from one sample sequenced in a study of breast tumors, draining lymph nodes, adjacent tissues. TCRdb independently ran MiXCR on the multiplex PCR reads; one entry per CDR3 protein. The sample holds 60,000 to 70,000 distinct CDR3 sequences, roughly 59% seen once. Sample: breast tumor tissue. The receptors here all came from a female donor with breast cancer. Some clones in this sample may be carry-over from other donors' samples.

There are many counts of this clonotype. This sequence may be a read error, since a much larger clone differs from it by one base. This chain uses TRBV5-6 with TRBJ2-7; D may be TRBD2 (5 bases). This CDR3 is built from 13 residues. Trimming shortened V by 4 bases and J by 6 bases, and 14 bases separated the two germline ends. The germline CDR1 and CDR2 sequences are SGHDT and YYEEEE. The CDR3 region is CASSPGGAGEQYF. CDR3 nucleotide sequence: TGTGCCAGCAGCCCCGGAGGTGCGGGCGAGCAGTACTTC.

In its sample, this clonotype was seen a few times. The chain joins TRBV20-1 to TRBJ1-2; D is perhaps TRBD1 (6 bases). The germline gives CDR1 DFQATT, CDR2 SNEGSKA (reference sequence). Deletions cut 1 base from V and 4 bases from J, with 13 bases between. This CDR3 spans 14 amino acids. The CDR3 here is CSARGLSGAYGYTF. DNA for the CDR3: TGCAGTGCTAGAGGTCTTTCGGGGGCCTATGGCTACACCTTC.

The chain couples TRBV20-1 to TRBJ2-7, with TRBD2 identical over 7 bases. This CDR3 contains 16 residues. Germline CDR1 is DFQATT and CDR2 is SNEGSKA (reference sequence). Trimming took 3 bases from V and 2 from J; bases not matched to a gene: 13. The CDR3 sequence: CSASFWGRGETYEQYF. For the CDR3, the DNA is TGCAGTGCTAGCTTCTGGGGACGGGGGGAAACCTACGAGCAGTACTTC.

This clonotype was counted at least ten times. The chain has TRBV18 and TRBJ2-1; 8 bases are a match to TRBD1. The ends lost 5 bases at V and 5 bases at J; junction bases unmatched: 2. The CDR3 is made up of 13 amino acids. Per germline, CDR1 KGHSH and CDR2 LQKENI. The CDR3 reads CASSTDRDNEQFF. DNA for the CDR3: TGTGCCAGCTCAACGGACAGGGACAATGAGCAGTTCTTC.

This chain links TRBV7-9 with TRBJ2-2; D remains unclear. The CDR3 loop spans 12 amino acids. CDR1 and CDR2 from the germline V gene are SEHNR and FQNEAQ (reference sequence). Trimming took 5 bases from V and 5 from J, leaving 6 bases between them. CDR3 residues: CASSPQTGELFF. For the CDR3, the DNA is TGTGCCAGCAGCCCTCAAACCGGGGAGCTGTTTTTT. The full variable domain, its missing parts supplied by reference TRBV7-9 and TRBJ2-2, is DTGVSQNPRHKITKRGQNVTFRCDPISEHNRLYWYRQTLGQGPEFLTYFQNEAQLEKSRLLSDRFSAERPKGSFSTLEIQRTEQGDSAMYLCASSPQTGELFFGEGSRLTVL.

Ten or more counts support this clonotype. The chain joins TRBV5-1 to TRBJ2-3; D not certain. There are 14 residues in the CDR3. The germline CDR1 and CDR2 sequences are SGHRS and YFSETQ. V was clipped by 0 bases and J by 3 bases, with 8 bases between them. The CDR3 nucleotides read TGCGCCAGCAGCTTGGACGCGACGACAGATACGCAGTATTTT. It yields the protein CASSLDATTDTQYF. Complete variable domain (other parts from reference TRBV5-1 and TRBJ2-3): KAGVTQTPRYLIKTRGQQVTLSCSPISGHRSVSWYQQTPGQGLQFLFEYFSETQRNKGNFPGRFSGRQFSNSRSEMNVSTLELGDSALYLCASSLDATTDTQYFGPGTRLTVL.

This clonotype was counted ten times or more. V and J are TRBV5-8 and TRBJ2-1; maybe TRBD2 (6 bases). The V end lost 4 bases, the J end lost 6 bases, and 17 bases lay between the germline ends. CDR1 is SGHTS and CDR2 is YDEGEE in the germline V gene. There are 15 residues in the CDR3. The CDR3 region is CASSGRGTDSNEQFF. Written as DNA, the CDR3 is TGTGCCAGCAGCGGCCGGGGGACCGATTCCAATGAGCAGTTCTTC. Supplemented by reference TRBV5-8 and TRBJ2-1, the full variable domain reads EAGVTQSPTHLIKTRGQQATLRCSPISGHTSVYWYQQALGLGLQFLLWYDEGEERNRGNFPPRFSGRQFPNYSSELNVNALELEDSALYLCASSGRGTDSNEQFFGPGTRLTVL.

CDR3 coding DNA: TGTGCCAGCAGCCAACGGACAGGGAATTTTGGGGAGCAGTACTTC. Protein sequence: CASSQRTGNFGEQYF. The chain carries TRBV7-6 and TRBJ2-7, with 8 bases identical to TRBD1. V was clipped by 5 bases and J by 7 bases; unmatched bases: 13. The CDR3 contains 15 residues. Per germline, CDR1 SGHVS and CDR2 FNYEAQ.

A note on this clonotype: Compared with germline, one end of the junction differs, possibly owing to a read error. The V and J genes are TRBV13 and TRBJ2-1, with D tentatively TRBD1 (5 bases). Germline assignment: CDR1 PRHDT and CDR2 FYEKMQ (reference sequence). This CDR3 spans 14 amino acids. This CDR3 is CASSLGTVYNEQSF. The CDR3 bases are TGTGCCAGCAGCTTAGGGACAGTCTACAATGAGCAGTCCTTC.

This clonotype appeared many times. The chain joins TRBV3-1 to TRBJ2-2; 7 bases fit TRBD2. Germline CDR1 and CDR2: LGHDT and YNNKEL (reference sequence). The CDR3 has 19 amino acids. V lost 0 bases to trimming and J lost 3 bases; unmatched junction nucleotides: 13. The CDR3 sequence is CASSQDLVWGEGDTGELFF. The CDR3 bases are TGTGCCAGCAGCCAAGATTTGGTATGGGGGGAGGGCGACACCGGGGAGCTGTTTTTT.

In its sample, this clonotype was seen many times. This chain joins TRBV18 and TRBJ2-3; 9 bases fit TRBD1. The CDR3 sequence is 16 residues long. From germline, CDR1 is KGHSH and CDR2 LQKENI. J lost 2 bases, V lost 5 bases, and 8 bases had no gene match. CDR3 in DNA: TGTGCCAGCTCAAAGGGGACAGGGCAGCTCACAGATACGCAGTATTTT. Residues: CASSKGTGQLTDTQYF.

This chain links TRBV27 with TRBJ1-1, with D possibly matching TRBD1 (5 bases). V was clipped by 0 bases and J by 4 bases, with 9 bases between them. Germline lookup yields CDR1 MNHEY and CDR2 SMNVEV (reference sequence). This CDR3 comprises 14 residues. The DNA for the CDR3 is TGTGCCAGCAGTTTATCGTGGGACGTCACTGAAGCTTTCTTT. It yields the protein CASSLSWDVTEAFF.

This chain joins TRBV7-2 and TRBJ2-1, with D possibly TRBD1 on 6 matching bases. Germline lookup yields CDR1 SGHTA and CDR2 FQGNSA. This CDR3 has 15 residues. V lost 5 bases, J lost 4 bases, and 15 bases lay in between. The CDR3 loop is CASSHEGDQYNEQFF. CDR3 DNA: TGTGCCAGCAGCCATGAGGGGGATCAATACAATGAGCAGTTCTTC.

The chain couples TRBV9 to TRBJ2-7; D gene unclear. This CDR3 spans 14 amino acids. Trimming cost V 0 bases and J 5 bases, with 12 bases left between them. Per germline, CDR1 SGDLS and CDR2 YYNGEE. CDR3 coding DNA: TGTGCCAGCAGCGTAGAGGGTTCCGGCGACGAGCAGTACTTC. Encoded protein: CASSVEGSGDEQYF.

This sequence joins TRBV19 and TRBJ2-7; maybe TRBD2 (5 bases). V was cut by 5 bases and J by 3 bases, with 17 bases left in between. This CDR3 has 15 residues. The germline V gene encodes CDR1 LNHDA and CDR2 SQIVND (reference sequence). The CDR3 sequence is CASSASGLIFYEQYF. The CDR3 DNA sequence: TGTGCCAGTAGTGCCAGCGGACTCATCTTCTACGAGCAGTACTTC.

The table lists this clonotype with many counts. A much bigger clone sits one base away, suggesting this may be a read error. The gene calls are TRBV6-5 and TRBJ1-2; maybe TRBD1 (5 bases). This CDR3 has 14 amino acids. Trimming pared 4 bases from V and 8 bases from J, leaving 17 bases between. CDR1 and CDR2 (germline): MNHEY, SVGAGI. The CDR3 DNA follows: TGTGCCAGCAGTTCCTCGCTGGGGGGGAAAGGCTACACCTTC. Its translation: CASSSSLGGKGYTF.

V and J are TRBV19 and TRBJ2-6, with unresolved D. This CDR3 is built from 15 residues. Trimming pared 5 bases from V and 4 bases from J, leaving 12 bases between. Germline values: CDR1 LNHDA, CDR2 SQIVND (reference sequence). The CDR3 DNA reads as TGTGCCAGTAGTGCTCCGTATTTGGGGGCCAACGTCCTGACTTTC. It specifies CASSAPYLGANVLTF.

There are a few counts of this clonotype. J is TRBJ1-2 and V is TRBV4-1; 8 bases align to TRBD1. J gave up 2 bases and V 0 bases, and 2 bases lay outside the gene matches. The CDR3 contains 15 residues. The V gene's germline CDR1 is MGHRA and CDR2 YSYEKL. In DNA form, the CDR3 reads TGCGCCAGCAGCCAAGAGAGGACAGGGAACTATGGCTACACCTTC. The encoded protein is CASSQERTGNYGYTF.

On this clonotype itself: The conserved final phenylalanine or tryptophan is absent from the CDR3, which likely points to a read error. The rearrangement links TRBV20-1 to TRBJ2-1, with D unclear. The CDR3 consists of 13 residues. CDR1 and CDR2 (germline): DFQATT, SNEGSKA (reference sequence). V was pared by 4 bases and J by 0 bases, with 7 bases between. The chain's CDR3 is CSANLFSYNEQFL. CDR3 DNA: TGCAGTGCTAATCTATTCTCCTACAATGAGCAGTTCCTC.

For this clonotype: One base away lies a much larger clone, so this may be a sequencing read error. The V and J genes are TRBV4-1 and TRBJ1-1; D is ambiguous. Trimming took 0 bases from V and 6 from J, leaving 8 bases between them. From germline, CDR1 is MGHRA and CDR2 YSYEKL. The CDR3 extends over 13 amino acids. The CDR3 is CASSQESGAEAFF. In nucleotides, the CDR3 is TGCGCCAGCAGCCAAGAAAGCGGGGCTGAAGCTTTCTTT.

V usage is TRBV6-6 and J usage is TRBJ2-7; D gene unclear. Trimming shortened V by 6 bases and J by 3 bases, and 9 bases separated the two germline ends. This CDR3 contains 12 residues. CDR1 is MNHNY and CDR2 is SVGAGI in the germline V gene (reference sequence). This chain's CDR3 is CASSHNVYEQYF. Here the CDR3 DNA reads TGTGCCAGCAGCCACAATGTCTACGAGCAGTACTTC.

V and J are TRBV10-2 and TRBJ2-3; D not resolved. Germline V gene sequence: CDR1 WSHSY, CDR2 SAAADI. CDR3 length: 12 amino acids. The V gene lost 6 bases and the J gene lost 8 bases, with 12 bases spanning the gap. In DNA form, the CDR3 reads TGCGCCAGCAGCGAAAGCACGGGTACGCAGTATTTT. This codes for CASSESTGTQYF.

The chain is built from TRBV7-2 and TRBJ2-5, with D possibly matching TRBD2 (6 bases). The germline V gene encodes CDR1 SGHTA and CDR2 FQGNSA. The length of the CDR3 is 9 residues. The CDR3 reads CGSGEAQYF. CDR3 DNA sequence: TGTGGTTCGGGGGAGGCCCAGTACTTC.

This clonotype has just one count. The chain joins TRBV20-1 to TRBJ1-6, with D unclear. The CDR3 length is 13 residues. Germline assignment: CDR1 DFQATT and CDR2 SNEGSKA (reference sequence). The V and J ends lost 6 bases and 7 bases respectively, with 13 bases between them. The CDR3 spells CSATRELNSPLHF. The CDR3 DNA reads TGCAGTGCCACCCGGGAGCTCAATTCACCCCTCCACTTT.